This T cell receptor (beta chain) was recorded in a study of blood T cell repertoires in COVID-19 (dated by TCRdb to about 2020). As for the study more broadly: Collaborator samples came from the United States, Italy and Spain and covered acute and convalescent phases of COVID-19. The material from the prospective study consisted of cDNA or gDNA derived from T cells, B-cell-depleted T cells, or PBMCs. Subjects who had been exposed to COVID-19, were actively infected with it, or had recovered from it provided the deeply sampled blood TCRbeta repertoires that made up the dataset. The repertoires were made available in a free public database intended to serve as a resource for research on the immune response to SARS-CoV-2. The samples were drawn from the first 160 participants of the ongoing ImmuneRACE study and from under 1,500 subjects provided by 6 global collaborators. The sample metadata nearly always contained a de-identified subject ID, COVID-19 status, age in years and sex. Where HLA class I and class II types were available, the types were taken from metadata supplied by the sample provider, not from assay-based typing.

The collaborating institutions used their own protocols to collect whole blood in K2EDTA tubes. For TCRbeta analysis, collaborator samples were shipped as frozen whole blood, as isolated PBMCs, or as DNA extracted from either sample type. Broader findings and caveats from the paper: The quantity of clinical and demographic metadata differed by source and by participant and was supplied without curation.

TCRbeta CDR3 regions were amplified from genomic DNA using the immunoSEQ Assay, a bias-controlled multiplex PCR. As for the original processing: Nucleated cell counts per sample were estimated from amplification of reference gene primers within the assay. Sequence reads were collapsed and filtered to measure the absolute abundance of every unique TCRbeta CDR3 rearrangement. For each sample, productive Simpson clonality was calculated by taking the square root of Simpson's diversity index across productive rearrangements. This immuneACCESS table, as held by TCRdb, lists in-frame sequences with V and J called but not all clones. Of the missing ones, under half trace to an unresolved V gene in checked studies; the others have no known cause. The V and J calls and the clone size are those of that table, but D and trimming were determined from the DNA. In this sample the table shows around 130,000 clones, approximately 87% of which occur a single time. 2% to 2.5% of the sample is in the top ten clones.

Measured from the cysteine to the phenylalanine, the CDR3 is 15 residues long. CDR3 DNA is the only sequence kept; it has 45 bases, read in frame from the first base. CDR1 and CDR2 (MNHEY, SMNVEV) derive from the germline V gene (reference sequence). V trim: 5 bases; J trim: 7 bases; unmatched bases: 10. As regards this clone: The antigen it binds to is not known. Per-base quality was not reported, and no clone a single base away is much larger than it.

This receptor was identified in a man between 65 and 80 years old with active COVID-19. The sequence links TRBV27 to TRBJ1-3, and 8 bases in between align with TRBD1. Input material: peripheral blood. The nucleotide sequence is TGTGCCAGCAGTCCCGCCCGGGACAGGCCCAACACCATATATTTT. Its protein is CASSPARDRPNTIYF.